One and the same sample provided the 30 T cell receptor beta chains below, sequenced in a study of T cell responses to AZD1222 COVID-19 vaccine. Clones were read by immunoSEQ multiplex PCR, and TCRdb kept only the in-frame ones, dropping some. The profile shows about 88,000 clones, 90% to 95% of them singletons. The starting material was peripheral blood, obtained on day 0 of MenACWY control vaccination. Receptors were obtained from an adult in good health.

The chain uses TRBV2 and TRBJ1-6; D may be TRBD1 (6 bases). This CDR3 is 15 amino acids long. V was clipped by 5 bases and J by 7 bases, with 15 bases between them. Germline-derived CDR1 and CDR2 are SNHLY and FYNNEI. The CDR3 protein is CASSLQGGGNSPLHF. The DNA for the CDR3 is TGTGCCAGCAGTTTACAGGGCGGGGGAAATTCACCCCTCCACTTT.

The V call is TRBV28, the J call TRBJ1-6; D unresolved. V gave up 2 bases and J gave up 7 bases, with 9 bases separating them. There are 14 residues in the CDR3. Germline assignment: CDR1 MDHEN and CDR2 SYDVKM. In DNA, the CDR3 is TGTGCCAGCAGTTTACGAACAGTAAATTCACCCCTCCACTTT. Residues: CASSLRTVNSPLHF.

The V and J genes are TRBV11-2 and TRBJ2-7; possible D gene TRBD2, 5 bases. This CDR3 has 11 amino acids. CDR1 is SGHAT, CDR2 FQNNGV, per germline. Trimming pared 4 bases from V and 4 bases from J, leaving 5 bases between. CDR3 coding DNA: TGTGCCAGCAGCTCGGGATACGAGCAGTACTTC. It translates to CASSSGYEQYF.

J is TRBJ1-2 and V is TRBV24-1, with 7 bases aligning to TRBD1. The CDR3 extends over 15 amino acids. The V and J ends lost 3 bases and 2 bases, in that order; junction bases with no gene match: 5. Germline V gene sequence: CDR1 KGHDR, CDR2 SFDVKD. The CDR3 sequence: CATSDRDRPNYGYTF. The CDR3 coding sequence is TGTGCCACCAGTGATCGGGACAGACCCAACTATGGCTACACCTTC.

CDR3 in DNA: TGTGCCAGCAGCCAAGACGGTGGGACACGGTCCGCAGATACGCAGTATTTT. Translation gives CASSQDGGTRSADTQYF. The chain combines TRBV3-1 (or the pseudogene TRBV3-2) with TRBJ2-3; a possible D gene is TRBD1 (6 bases). The CDR3 length is 17 residues. V was cut by 0 bases and J by 4 bases, with 17 bases left in between. Germline loops: CDR1 LGHDT, CDR2 YNNKEL (reference sequence).

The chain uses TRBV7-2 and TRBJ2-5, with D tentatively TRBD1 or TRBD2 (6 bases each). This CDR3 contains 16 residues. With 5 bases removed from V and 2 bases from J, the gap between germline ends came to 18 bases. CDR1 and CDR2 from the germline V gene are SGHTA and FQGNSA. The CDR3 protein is CASSPTRGGLQETQYF. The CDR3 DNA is TGTGCCAGCAGCCCAACCAGGGGAGGCTTACAAGAGACCCAGTACTTC.

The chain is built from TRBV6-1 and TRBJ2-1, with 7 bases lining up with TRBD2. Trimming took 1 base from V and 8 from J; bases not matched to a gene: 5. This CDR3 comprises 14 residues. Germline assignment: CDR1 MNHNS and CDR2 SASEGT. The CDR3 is CASSEVRTSHEQFF. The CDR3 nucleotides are TGTGCCAGCAGTGAAGTAAGGACTAGTCATGAGCAGTTCTTC.

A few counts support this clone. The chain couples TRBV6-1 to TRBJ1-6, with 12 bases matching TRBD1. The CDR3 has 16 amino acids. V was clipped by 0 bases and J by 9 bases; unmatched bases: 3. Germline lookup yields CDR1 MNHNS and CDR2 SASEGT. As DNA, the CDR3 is TGTGCCAGCAGTGAAGCGGGGACAGGGGGCTTTTCACCCCTCCACTTT. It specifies CASSEAGTGGFSPLHF.

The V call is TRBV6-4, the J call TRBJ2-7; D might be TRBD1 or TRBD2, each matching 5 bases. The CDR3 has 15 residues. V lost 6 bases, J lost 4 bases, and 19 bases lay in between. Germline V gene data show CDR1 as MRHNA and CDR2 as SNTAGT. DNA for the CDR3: TGTGCCAGCAGCCAGGGACCCACCGGGGTATACGAGCAGTACTTC. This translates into CASSQGPTGVYEQYF.

In DNA, the CDR3 is TGTGCCAGCAAAGATAGGAATCAGCCCCAGCATTTT. Translated, it gives CASKDRNQPQHF. This chain connects TRBV6-6 to TRBJ1-5; D is unresolved. This CDR3 has 12 amino acids. The V end was cut by 7 bases, the J end by 4 bases, with 8 bases between. Germline V lookup: CDR1 MNHNY, CDR2 SVGAGI (reference sequence).

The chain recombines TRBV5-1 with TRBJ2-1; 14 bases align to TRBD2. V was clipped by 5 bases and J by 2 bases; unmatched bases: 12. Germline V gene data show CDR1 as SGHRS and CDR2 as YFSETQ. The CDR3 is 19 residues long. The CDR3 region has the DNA TGCGCCAGCAGGAGTGGGACTAGCGGGAGAGAGGGGACCTACAATGAGCAGTTCTTC. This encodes CASRSGTSGREGTYNEQFF.

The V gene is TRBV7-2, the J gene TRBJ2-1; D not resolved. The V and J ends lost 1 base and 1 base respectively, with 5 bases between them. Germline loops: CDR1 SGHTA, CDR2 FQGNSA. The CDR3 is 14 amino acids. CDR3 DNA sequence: TGTGCCAGCAGCTTAGGGCCTTCCTACAATGAGCAGTTCTTC. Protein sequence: CASSLGPSYNEQFF.

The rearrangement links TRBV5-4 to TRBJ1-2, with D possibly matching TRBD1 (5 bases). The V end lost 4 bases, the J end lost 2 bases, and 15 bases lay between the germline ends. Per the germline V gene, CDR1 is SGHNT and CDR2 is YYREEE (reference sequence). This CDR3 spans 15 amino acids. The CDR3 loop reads CASSTGTKPNYGYTF. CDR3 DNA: TGTGCCAGCAGCACCGGGACGAAACCCAACTATGGCTACACCTTC.

CDR3 residues: CASSLAPPLSGGFTDTQYF. DNA of the CDR3: TGTGCCAGCAGCTTAGCCCCCCCGCTTAGCGGGGGATTCACAGATACGCAGTATTTT. The chain is built from TRBV11-2 and TRBJ2-3; 9 nucleotides line up with TRBD2. J was trimmed by 2 bases and V by 1 base; bases with no gene match: 13. The CDR3 runs 19 residues. CDR1 and CDR2 (germline): SGHAT, FQNNGV.

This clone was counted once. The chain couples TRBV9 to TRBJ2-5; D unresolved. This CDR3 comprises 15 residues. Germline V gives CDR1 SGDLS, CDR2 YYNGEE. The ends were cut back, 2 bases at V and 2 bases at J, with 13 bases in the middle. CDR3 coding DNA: TGTGCCAGCAGCGTTGTTGGGCAGAGGCAAGAGACCCAGTACTTC. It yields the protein CASSVVGQRQETQYF.

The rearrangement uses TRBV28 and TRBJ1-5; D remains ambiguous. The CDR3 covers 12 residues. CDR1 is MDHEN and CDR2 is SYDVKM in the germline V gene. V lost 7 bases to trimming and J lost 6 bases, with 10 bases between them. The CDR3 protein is CASTLEGQPQHF. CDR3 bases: TGTGCCAGCACCTTGGAGGGTCAGCCCCAGCATTTT.

The CDR3 region is CASSRETYEQYF. CDR3 DNA sequence: TGTGCCAGCAGCCGGGAAACCTACGAGCAGTACTTC. The genes are TRBV28 and TRBJ2-7, with D maybe TRBD2 (5 bases). Germline values: CDR1 MDHEN, CDR2 SYDVKM. CDR3 length equals 12 residues. V lost 6 bases to trimming and J lost 2 bases, with 8 bases between them.

CDR3 DNA: TGCGCCAGCAGCCAAGATCCGGGGCGAACCGGGGAGCTGTTTTTT. It specifies CASSQDPGRTGELFF. V usage is TRBV4-3 and J usage is TRBJ2-2, with D perhaps being TRBD1 or TRBD2 (5 bases each). Per germline, CDR1 LGHNA and CDR2 YSLEER. V was trimmed by 0 bases and J by 5 bases, leaving 10 bases between them. The CDR3 spans 15 residues.

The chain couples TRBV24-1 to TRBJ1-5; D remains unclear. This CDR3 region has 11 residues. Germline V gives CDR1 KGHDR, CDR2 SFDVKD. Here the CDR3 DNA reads TGTCCCCAAATCGGGCGAAGGCCCCAGCATTTT. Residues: CPQIGRRPQHF.

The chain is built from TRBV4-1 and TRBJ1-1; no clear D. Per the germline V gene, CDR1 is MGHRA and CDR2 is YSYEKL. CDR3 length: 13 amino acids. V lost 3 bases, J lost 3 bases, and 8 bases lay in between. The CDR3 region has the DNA TGCGCCAGCAGCCATGACCGGGACACTGAAGCTTTCTTT. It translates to CASSHDRDTEAFF.

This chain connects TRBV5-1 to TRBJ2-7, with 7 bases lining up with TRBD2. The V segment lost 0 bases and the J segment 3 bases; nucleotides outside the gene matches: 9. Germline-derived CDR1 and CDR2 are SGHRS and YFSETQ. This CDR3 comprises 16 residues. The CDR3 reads CASSLESGRPSYEQYF. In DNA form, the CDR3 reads TGCGCCAGCAGCTTGGAATCCGGGAGGCCCAGCTACGAGCAGTACTTC.

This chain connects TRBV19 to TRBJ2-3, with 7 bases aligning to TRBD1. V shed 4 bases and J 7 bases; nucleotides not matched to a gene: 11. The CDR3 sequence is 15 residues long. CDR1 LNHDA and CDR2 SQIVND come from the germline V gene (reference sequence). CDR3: CASSTQTTGAHTQYF. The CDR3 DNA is TGTGCCAGTAGTACTCAAACCACAGGGGCTCATACGCAGTATTTT.

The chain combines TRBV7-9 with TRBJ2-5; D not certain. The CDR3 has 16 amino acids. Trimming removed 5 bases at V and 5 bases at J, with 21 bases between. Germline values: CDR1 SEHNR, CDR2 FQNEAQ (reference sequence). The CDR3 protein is CASSPGPGRPWETQYF. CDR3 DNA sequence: TGTGCCAGCAGCCCCGGGCCCGGTCGGCCCTGGGAGACCCAGTACTTC. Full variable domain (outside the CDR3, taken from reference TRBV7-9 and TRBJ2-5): DTGVSQNPRHKITKRGQNVTFRCDPISEHNRLYWYRQTLGQGPEFLTYFQNEAQLEKSRLLSDRFSAERPKGSFSTLEIQRTEQGDSAMYLCASSPGPGRPWETQYFGPGTRLLVL.

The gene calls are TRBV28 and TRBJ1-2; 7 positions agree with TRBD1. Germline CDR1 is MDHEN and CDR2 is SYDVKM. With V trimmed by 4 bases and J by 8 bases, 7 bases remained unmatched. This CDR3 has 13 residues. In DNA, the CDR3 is TGTGCCAGCAGTTCTCCGACAGGGAGAGGCTACACCTTC. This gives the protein CASSSPTGRGYTF.

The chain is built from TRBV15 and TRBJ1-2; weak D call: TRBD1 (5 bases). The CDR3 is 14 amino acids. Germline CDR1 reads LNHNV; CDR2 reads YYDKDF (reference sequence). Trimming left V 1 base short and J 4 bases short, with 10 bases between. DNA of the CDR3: TGTGCCACCAGCAGAGGGGACTTCGGCTATGGCTACACCTTC. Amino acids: CATSRGDFGYGYTF.

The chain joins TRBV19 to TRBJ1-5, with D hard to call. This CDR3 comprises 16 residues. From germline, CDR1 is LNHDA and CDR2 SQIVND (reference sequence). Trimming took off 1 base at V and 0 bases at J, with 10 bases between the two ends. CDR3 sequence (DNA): TGTGCCAGTAGTATAGGGGCAGACTTTAGCAATCAGCCCCAGCATTTT. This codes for CASSIGADFSNQPQHF.

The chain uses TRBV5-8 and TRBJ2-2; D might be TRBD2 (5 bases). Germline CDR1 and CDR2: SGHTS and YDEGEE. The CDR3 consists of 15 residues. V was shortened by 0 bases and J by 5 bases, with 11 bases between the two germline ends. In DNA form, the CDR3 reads TGTGCCAGCAGCTTGGGGCTTAGGACTACCGGGGAGCTGTTTTTT. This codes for CASSLGLRTTGELFF.

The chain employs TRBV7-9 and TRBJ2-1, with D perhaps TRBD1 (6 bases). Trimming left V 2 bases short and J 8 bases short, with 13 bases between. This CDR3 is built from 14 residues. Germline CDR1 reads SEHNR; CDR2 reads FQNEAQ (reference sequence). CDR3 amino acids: CASSLRTVTYEQFF. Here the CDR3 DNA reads TGTGCCAGCAGCTTAAGGACAGTTACATATGAGCAGTTCTTC.

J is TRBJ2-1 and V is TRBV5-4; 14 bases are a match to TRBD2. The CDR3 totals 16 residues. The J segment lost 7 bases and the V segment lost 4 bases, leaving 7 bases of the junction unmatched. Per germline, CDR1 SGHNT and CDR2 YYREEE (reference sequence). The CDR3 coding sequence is TGTGCCAGCAGCCTGGGGACTAGCGGGGGTTGGAATGAGCAGTTCTTC. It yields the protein CASSLGTSGGWNEQFF.

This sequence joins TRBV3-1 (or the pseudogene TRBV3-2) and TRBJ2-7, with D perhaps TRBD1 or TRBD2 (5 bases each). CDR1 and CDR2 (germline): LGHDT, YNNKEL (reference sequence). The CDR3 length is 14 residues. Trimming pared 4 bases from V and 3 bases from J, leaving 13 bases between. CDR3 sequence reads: CASSRGNAIYEQYF. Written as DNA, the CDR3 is TGTGCCAGCAGCCGGGGGAACGCGATCTACGAGCAGTACTTC.